This passage covers 18 T cell receptor beta chains from one sample sequenced in a study of cytomegalovirus exposure and HLA in healthy donors. The protocol was immunoSEQ multiplex PCR, while the TCRdb copy is restricted to in-frame clones and leaves out a portion. This sample has some 150,000 clones; about nine tenths occur once, and the top ten carry less than 3.5%. The source material was PBMCs. The receptors stem from a man between 18 and 29 years old in good health and CMV-seropositive.

This clone was observed a few times. This sequence joins TRBV4-2 and TRBJ1-5; the D gene is possibly TRBD1 (5 bases). V shed 5 bases and J shed 1 base, with 12 bases lying between them. This CDR3 has 15 residues. CDR1 and CDR2 (germline): LGHNA, YNFKEQ. For the CDR3, the DNA is TGTGCCAGCAGCGGACGGGGGAACAGCAATCAGCCCCAGCATTTT. This gives the protein CASSGRGNSNQPQHF.

The rearrangement links TRBV2 to TRBJ1-1; D call uncertain. The CDR3 spans 16 residues. Deletions cut 3 bases from V and 1 base from J, with 15 bases between. CDR1 and CDR2 (germline): SNHLY, FYNNEI. The CDR3 nucleotides read TGTGCCAGCAGTGAGCACAGCGGACTCGGGAACACTGAAGCTTTCTTT. Residues: CASSEHSGLGNTEAFF.

The rearrangement uses TRBV7-8 and TRBJ1-3; D gene ambiguous. Germline V gene lookup returns CDR1 SGHVS and CDR2 FQNEAQ. The CDR3 contains 14 residues. V lost 5 bases and J lost 6, with 14 bases in between. The CDR3 nucleotides are TGTGCCAGCAGCCCCCGCGGGGTTGAAAACACCATATATTTT. Translated, it gives CASSPRGVENTIYF.

This sequence joins TRBV18 and TRBJ2-6; D gene ambiguous. Germline V gives CDR1 KGHSH, CDR2 LQKENI. Trimming pared 4 bases from V and 2 bases from J, leaving 12 bases between. The CDR3 extends over 16 amino acids. CDR3 sequence (DNA): TGTGCCAGCTCACTTTCCCGGGTCCCTGGGGCCAACGTCCTGACTTTC. Encoded protein: CASSLSRVPGANVLTF.

This clone was detected once. This rearrangement joins TRBV5-6 to TRBJ2-5, with TRBD1 as a possible D gene (6 bases). The ends were cut back, 4 bases at V and 2 bases at J, with 15 bases in the middle. Germline V CDR1 and CDR2: SGHDT, YYEEEE. CDR3 length equals 15 residues. The CDR3 is CASSRGTTPQETQYF. The CDR3 bases are TGTGCCAGCAGCCGTGGGACAACGCCACAAGAGACCCAGTACTTC.

The chain couples TRBV4-1 to TRBJ1-3, with D possibly matching TRBD1 (5 bases). V was clipped by 1 base and J by 0 bases, with 13 bases between them. CDR3 length: 17 amino acids. Germline V gene sequence: CDR1 MGHRA, CDR2 YSYEKL. CDR3: CASSQGYRRASGNTIYF. In DNA, the CDR3 is TGCGCCAGCAGCCAAGGTTACAGGAGGGCCTCTGGAAACACCATATATTTT.

This chain joins TRBV29-1 and TRBJ2-7, with 8 bases fitting TRBD1. The CDR3 is 14 residues long. The V gene's germline CDR1 is SQVTM and CDR2 ANQGSEA. Trimming removed 2 bases from V and 5 bases from J; junction bases left unmatched: 8. CDR3: CSVEIFGTGDEQYF. The CDR3 nucleotides read TGCAGCGTTGAAATATTCGGGACAGGTGACGAGCAGTACTTC.

The rearrangement joins TRBV6-5 to TRBJ1-1; 7 bases fit TRBD1. The CDR3 is made up of 12 amino acids. With V trimmed by 8 bases and J by 10 bases, 10 bases remained unmatched. Looked up from germline, CDR1 is MNHEY and CDR2 is SVGAGI. The CDR3: CASGDRDQRAFF. DNA for the CDR3: TGTGCCAGCGGAGACAGGGATCAGAGAGCTTTCTTT.

This sequence joins TRBV4-1 and TRBJ2-5, with TRBD1 identical over 7 bases. The CDR3 loop spans 15 amino acids. Germline assignment: CDR1 MGHRA and CDR2 YSYEKL. The trim removed 4 bases at V and 1 base at J, leaving 6 bases unmatched. CDR3 sequence reads: CASSPLGGPQETQYF. CDR3 in DNA: TGCGCCAGCAGCCCCCTAGGGGGCCCCCAAGAGACCCAGTACTTC.

This chain links TRBV10-3 with TRBJ1-5; no firm D call. CDR3 length equals 12 residues. V was trimmed by 11 bases and J by 0 bases, leaving 8 bases between them. CDR1 and CDR2 (germline): ENHRY, SYGVKD. The CDR3 spells CAAGYSNQPQHF. CDR3 in DNA: TGTGCCGCGGGCTATAGCAATCAGCCCCAGCATTTT.

This chain uses TRBV11-2 with TRBJ1-1, with D unresolved. There are 14 residues in the CDR3. V was cut by 0 bases and J by 0 bases, with 5 bases left in between. Germline V lookup: CDR1 SGHAT, CDR2 FQNNGV. CDR3 coding DNA: TGTGCCAGCAGCTTAGAACAGTTGAACACTGAAGCTTTCTTT. It translates to CASSLEQLNTEAFF.

This clone was counted once. This chain uses TRBV27 with TRBJ2-1, with TRBD2 matching 10 bases. This CDR3 has 16 residues. Germline loops: CDR1 MNHEY, CDR2 SMNVEV (reference sequence). Germline trimming cut 6 bases from V and 4 bases from J; bases unmatched to any gene: 9. CDR3 DNA: TGTGCCAGCAGCCCGGCCGGGACTAGCGAGTACAATGAGCAGTTCTTC. It is translated as CASSPAGTSEYNEQFF.

The V gene is TRBV11-3, the J gene TRBJ2-7; the match to TRBD2 covers 7 bases. The ends lost 1 base at V and 0 bases at J; junction bases unmatched: 0. This CDR3 comprises 14 residues. Germline-derived CDR1 and CDR2 are SGHNT and YENEEA. Here the CDR3 DNA reads TGTGCCAGCAGCTTAGGCGGGAGCTCCTACGAGCAGTACTTC. This encodes CASSLGGSSYEQYF.

V is TRBV7-8 and J is TRBJ2-7; 8 bases line up with TRBD2. The length of the CDR3 is 16 residues. With 5 bases clipped from V and 0 bases from J, the junction kept 9 bases outside the gene matches. CDR1 is SGHVS and CDR2 is FQNEAQ in the germline V gene. For the CDR3, the DNA is TGTGCCAGCAGCCCGGTAGCGGGATCCAGCTCCTACGAGCAGTACTTC. Translated, it gives CASSPVAGSSSYEQYF.

This clone was seen only once. The chain recombines TRBV18 with TRBJ1-5, with D possibly TRBD1 on 6 matching bases. The V end lost 0 bases, the J end lost 2 bases, and 8 bases lay between the germline ends. Germline V gene lookup returns CDR1 KGHSH and CDR2 LQKENI. This CDR3 has 15 amino acids. The CDR3 nucleotides are TGTGCCAGCTCACCACCTGGGGGCCGCAATCAGCCCCAGCATTTT. Translating gives CASSPPGGRNQPQHF.

V is TRBV13 and J is TRBJ2-5, with D possibly TRBD2 on 5 matching bases. With 4 bases removed from V and 2 bases from J, the gap between germline ends came to 8 bases. The CDR3 has 13 residues. The germline V gene encodes CDR1 PRHDT and CDR2 FYEKMQ (reference sequence). Here the CDR3 reads CASSWRGQETQYF. DNA of the CDR3: TGTGCCAGCAGCTGGCGAGGGCAAGAGACCCAGTACTTC.

The gene calls are TRBV9 and TRBJ1-1; 11 nucleotides align to TRBD1. The CDR3 is 16 amino acids. Germline values: CDR1 SGDLS, CDR2 YYNGEE. J was trimmed by 1 base and V by 4 bases; bases with no gene match: 6. The CDR3 sequence: CASSIGQGATNTEAFF. CDR3 in DNA: TGTGCCAGCAGCATCGGACAGGGGGCAACGAACACTGAAGCTTTCTTT.

This clone was picked up one time. The V and J genes are TRBV6-6 and TRBJ1-2; tentatively, D is TRBD1 (5 bases). The germline V gene has CDR1 MNHNY and CDR2 SVGAGI (reference sequence). V was pared by 8 bases and J by 14 bases, with 18 bases between. The CDR3 runs 11 residues. The CDR3 bases are TGTGCCAGCTCCCCGGGCAGGGATTGGACCTTC. Translated: CASSPGRDWTF.